The sequence of this T cell receptor (beta chain) was determined in a study of T cells in Graves' hyperthyroidism and ophthalmopathy. Across the whole study: Peripheral blood collection took place at initial diagnosis, before any treatment. Regarding the study as a whole: Ophthalmopathy prediction by the model preceded onset by a median about 6 months. A model of 13 V-J pairs discriminated ophthalmopathy from stable hyperthyroidism.

Lactation, pregnancy, other autoimmune disease or uncontrolled infection led to exclusion of patients. As concerns this clonotype: Its target is not known.

Regions amplified from RNA transcripts were the TCR beta CDR3 regions. The TCR CDR3 was amplified in a first-round RT-PCR using the HTBI primer set. TCRdb fed the multiplex PCR reads into MiXCR, producing one record per CDR3 protein. The sample yields around 600,000 distinct CDR3 sequences, around 15% seen once. CDR1 is KGHSH, CDR2 LQKENI, per germline. The trim removed 6 bases at V and 3 bases at J, leaving 5 bases unmatched. The CDR3 is made up of 14 amino acids. The gene calls are TRBV18 and TRBJ1-1; 9 bases are shared with TRBD1. The sequence derives from a woman aged 50 to 65 with Graves' ophthalmopathy. Material: blood. For the CDR3, the DNA is TGTGCCAGCTCGACGGGACAGGGTCACACTGAAGCTTTCTTT. Translated: CASSTGQGHTEAFF.